This TCR beta chain was found in a study of T-cell reconstitution after alpha-beta-depleted transplantation in children (dated by TCRdb to about 2016). Background for the entire study: Using TCR repertoire profiling, the study followed T-cell immune reconstitution in a quantitative way in children after TCRalphabeta/CD19-depleted allogeneic hematopoietic cell transplantation.

The CDR3 spans 13 residues, from the cysteine through the phenylalanine. Only the CDR3 part of the read is kept: 39 bases, read in frame from the first base. V is cut by 2 bases and J by 11 bases, and the space between the germline ends is 16 bases. This clonotype was observed at least ten times. The clone's antigen remains unknown. One base away there is no much larger clone; base qualities are not given. Preparation of the library involved PCR. The data were produced on an Illumina HiSeq 2500. Molecular barcoding was employed in the preparation of TCR libraries, with unique molecular identifiers being used to normalize TCRbeta repertoire quantification. In-frame beta chains were kept once TCRdb had trimmed the public reads at Q25 with fastp and called clones with MiXCR. Merged by CDR3 protein, the rows form single entries marked with the most common genes and DNA. The sample table records around 380,000 distinct CDR3 sequences; approximately 11% of these occur just once. Clones ranked in the top ten supply about 5% of the sample.

The V gene is TRBV12-3 or TRBV12-4 and the J gene is TRBJ2-7, and TRBD2 may be the D gene, going by 6 matching bases. The clonotype comes from a human donor who donated a stem cell graft to a child with acute myeloid leukemia. The specimen comprised PBMCs from the stem cell graft donor, sampled from the stem cell graft. The nucleotide sequence reads TGTGCCAGCAGTTTATCTCCCTTCCCGGGGGAGTACTTC. Its protein reads: CASSLSPFPGEYF.